This entry lists 29 T cell receptor beta chains sequenced from one sample in a study of Graves' ophthalmopathy and Graves' hyperthyroidism (dated by TCRdb to the late 2010s). The sample was run on an Illumina HiSeq 2000. For repertoire sequencing, TCR beta CDR3 regions were amplified from RNA transcripts. A first-round RT-PCR used HTBI primers with the Qiagen OneStep RT-PCR kit, followed by a second-round multiplex PCR, size selection and purification. TCRdb handled the public reads itself, with Q25 trimming in fastp and clone calling in MiXCR, and kept productive beta chains. Rows are unified per CDR3 protein, each entry keeping the most common DNA and genes. This sample is represented by approximately 700,000 distinct CDR3 sequences; under 50% of them were singletons. The ten largest clonotypes hold roughly 3% of the sample. Source material: peripheral blood. Receptors were obtained from an adult man with Graves' ophthalmopathy.

At least ten counts were recorded for this clonotype. The rearrangement uses TRBV25-1 and TRBJ1-2; D unresolved. The CDR3 has 15 amino acids. Germline V gives CDR1 MGHDK, CDR2 SYGVNS. V dropped 1 base and J dropped 0 bases, with 9 bases sitting between them. The DNA of the CDR3 is TGTGCCAGCAGTGAATTGGGCAACCCTAACTATGGCTACACCTTC. It is translated as CASSELGNPNYGYTF.

This clonotype was found many times. The chain uses TRBV7-9 and TRBJ2-7; D not certain. Trimming removed 0 bases at V and 5 bases at J, with 8 bases between. Germline V gives CDR1 SEHNR, CDR2 FQNEAQ (reference sequence). The CDR3 length is 13 residues. The CDR3 reads CASSLAGIDEQYF. The CDR3 DNA reads as TGTGCCAGCAGCTTAGCAGGCATCGACGAGCAGTACTTC.

The J gene is TRBJ2-5, the V gene TRBV6-5; D gene ambiguous. V shed 6 bases and J shed 7 bases, with 9 bases lying between them. Germline values: CDR1 MNHEY, CDR2 SVGAGI. This CDR3 is built from 11 residues. The CDR3 sequence: CASRPPGTQYF. CDR3 coding DNA: TGTGCCAGCAGACCCCCCGGGACCCAGTACTTC.

The table lists this clonotype with many counts. This chain links TRBV9 with TRBJ2-6; D perhaps matches TRBD2 (5 bases). The germline CDR1 and CDR2 sequences are SGDLS and YYNGEE. The V end lost 7 bases, the J end lost 2 bases, and 16 bases lay between the germline ends. The CDR3 contains 16 residues. CDR3 sequence reads: CASSPRAQTGANVLTF. The CDR3 DNA reads TGTGCCAGCTCACCGAGGGCGCAAACTGGGGCCAACGTCCTGACTTTC.

On this clonotype itself: Its ends do not fully match the called genes, so a read error is possible. The gene calls are TRBV20-1 and TRBJ1-1; TRBD1 matches 8 bases. This CDR3 has 13 amino acids. Germline CDR1 and CDR2: DFQATT and SNEGSKA (reference sequence). As DNA, the CDR3 is TGCAGTGCTAGAGGACAGGGGAACGCTGAAGCTTTCTTT. This translates into CSARGQGNAEAFF.

In its sample, this clonotype was seen many times. The CDR3 sequence is CASSIGTTYEQYF. CDR3 sequence (DNA): TGTGCCAGTAGTATCGGGACTACCTACGAGCAGTACTTC. This chain links TRBV19 with TRBJ2-7; 7 nucleotides line up with TRBD2. V was pared by 3 bases and J by 2 bases, with 1 base of the junction left unmatched. This CDR3 is 13 amino acids long. In germline, CDR1 is LNHDA, CDR2 SQIVND (reference sequence).

This clonotype was counted a few times. The V call is TRBV20-1, the J call TRBJ2-5; either TRBD1 or TRBD2 may fit D (5 bases each). This CDR3 spans 16 amino acids. Germline CDR1 reads DFQATT; CDR2 reads SNEGSKA (reference sequence). V was trimmed by 1 base and J by 3 bases, leaving 18 bases between them. CDR3 nucleotide sequence: TGCAGTGCTAGAGGAGTGGGACCGATACATGAAGAGACCCAGTACTTC. This gives the protein CSARGVGPIHEETQYF.

Turning to this clonotype: Since the CDR3 does not end with the conserved phenylalanine or tryptophan, this likely comes from a read error. The chain couples TRBV7-2 to TRBJ2-5; 8 bases are a match to TRBD2. Trimming removed 5 bases from V and 4 bases from J; junction bases left unmatched: 6. The CDR3 sequence is 14 residues long. Germline CDR1 and CDR2: SGHTA and FQGNSA. Written as DNA, the CDR3 is TGTGCCAGCAGCCCAGGGACTAGGGGAGAGACCCAGTACGTC. Translating gives CASSPGTRGETQYV.

The chain carries TRBV10-2 and TRBJ2-5; 10 nucleotides line up with TRBD2. This CDR3 has 16 residues. Germline V gene sequence: CDR1 WSHSY, CDR2 SAAADI. Trimming took 6 bases from V and 13 from J; bases not matched to a gene: 20. CDR3: CASRSGTSVGLLASYF. The DNA for the CDR3 is TGCGCCAGCAGATCCGGGACTAGCGTGGGGTTACTAGCGTCGTACTTC.

This clonotype has a count of ten or more. The chain recombines TRBV25-1 with TRBJ2-7; D gene uncertain. The CDR3 is 11 amino acids. Germline V lookup: CDR1 MGHDK, CDR2 SYGVNS. V lost 9 bases and J 5 bases, leaving 11 bases between the germline ends. This chain's CDR3 is CASRTLHEQYF. CDR3 DNA: TGTGCCAGTCGTACTCTCCACGAGCAGTACTTC.

With regard to this clonotype: This could be a read error, since a much larger clone is one nucleotide away. The chain is built from TRBV7-2 and TRBJ2-7; D ambiguous. CDR1 is SGHTA, CDR2 FQGNSA, per germline. This CDR3 comprises 14 residues. The V end was cut by 4 bases, the J end by 2 bases, with 12 bases between. The CDR3 region is CASSSRTDPYEQYF. CDR3 coding DNA: TGTGCCAGCAGCTCCCGGACGGATCCCTACGAGCAGTACTTC.

The chain carries TRBV19 and TRBJ2-7; the match to TRBD1 covers 7 bases. The CDR3 is made up of 15 amino acids. The trim removed 3 bases at V and 0 bases at J, leaving 5 bases unmatched. Germline CDR1 and CDR2: LNHDA and SQIVND (reference sequence). CDR3 DNA: TGTGCCAGTAGTATGAACAGGGGACACTCCTACGAGCAGTACTTC. Protein: CASSMNRGHSYEQYF.

This clonotype was picked up many times. The rearrangement uses TRBV9 and TRBJ2-2, with D unresolved. Germline V CDR1 and CDR2: SGDLS, YYNGEE. The CDR3 sequence is 16 residues long. Trimming removed 5 bases at V and 4 bases at J, with 18 bases between. CDR3 bases: TGTGCCAGCAGTCTCATGGGAAACGACCCCACCGGGGAGCTGTTTTTT. Translation gives CASSLMGNDPTGELFF.

This chain links TRBV25-1 with TRBJ2-7, with TRBD1 matching 9 bases. The V and J ends lost 3 bases and 6 bases, in that order; junction bases with no gene match: 6. The CDR3 is made up of 14 amino acids. Looked up from germline, CDR1 is MGHDK and CDR2 is SYGVNS. In DNA, the CDR3 is TGTGCCAGCAGTGATGAACAGGGGGCAGGCGAGCAGTACTTC. Amino acid sequence: CASSDEQGAGEQYF.

Note on this clonotype: One end of the junction is discordant with germline, which a read error may explain. CDR3 sequence reads: CASTQDLGGSYEQYF. The CDR3 DNA follows: TGTGCCAGCACCCAAGATCTAGGAGGGTCCTACGAGCAGTACTTC. V usage is TRBV4-2 and J usage is TRBJ2-7; possible D gene TRBD2, 6 bases. The CDR3 covers 15 residues. In germline, CDR1 is LGHNA, CDR2 YNFKEQ.

The CDR3 sequence is CASSRGQNSNQPQYF. In DNA form, the CDR3 reads TGTGCCAGCAGCAGGGGACAGAATAGCAATCAGCCCCAGTACTTC. The V call is TRBV7-9, the J call TRBJ2-5, with 7 bases matching TRBD1. Germline V gene data show CDR1 as SEHNR and CDR2 as FQNEAQ (reference sequence). J lost 9 bases, V lost 5 bases, and 15 bases had no gene match. The CDR3 has 15 amino acids.

The chain combines TRBV7-2 with TRBJ2-2; D ambiguous. The V end was cut by 0 bases, the J end by 12 bases, with 14 bases between. CDR3 size: 14 residues. Germline V gene lookup returns CDR1 SGHTA and CDR2 FQGNSA. This CDR3 is CASSLANGLGQLFF. Written as DNA, the CDR3 is TGTGCCAGCAGCTTAGCGAATGGGTTAGGGCAGCTGTTTTTT. Together with reference TRBV7-2 and TRBJ2-2, the CDR3 gives the full variable domain: GAGVSQSPSNKVTEKGKDVELRCDPISGHTALYWYRQSLGQGLEFLIYFQGNSAPDKSGLPSDRFSAERTGGSVSTLTIQRTQQEDSAVYLCASSLANGLGQLFFGEGSRLTVL.

Regarding this clonotype: A single base separates this from a much larger clone, so it may be a read error. The chain recombines TRBV2 with TRBJ2-2, with TRBD2 identical over 7 bases. CDR3 size: 15 residues. Germline lookup yields CDR1 SNHLY and CDR2 FYNNEI. CDR3: CVSSGFGGGTGELFF. The CDR3, as DNA: TGTGTCAGCAGTGGATTTGGCGGGGGAACCGGGGAGCTGTTTTTT.

This clonotype was counted ten times or more. This chain connects TRBV12-3 or TRBV12-4 to TRBJ1-1, with D possibly matching TRBD1 (5 bases). This CDR3 has 16 residues. Trimming removed 6 bases from V and 7 bases from J, with 24 bases in between. The CDR3 region is CASSSLGRGGKREAFF. In nucleotides, the CDR3 is TGTGCCAGCAGCAGTTTAGGGCGGGGGGGAAAGCGTGAAGCTTTCTTT.

As to this clonotype: The CDR3 does not end in the conserved phenylalanine or tryptophan, so this is likely a read error. The chain combines TRBV7-3 with TRBJ2-7, with D maybe TRBD2 (5 bases). There are 15 residues in the CDR3. Trimming took 0 bases from V and 1 from J, leaving 10 bases between them. Germline CDR1 and CDR2: SGHTA and FQGTGA. The CDR3 spells CASSLTGELSYEQYL. CDR3 DNA: TGTGCCAGCAGCTTAACGGGAGAGCTTTCCTACGAGCAGTACCTC.

The sample holds many counts of this clonotype. The J gene is TRBJ2-2, the V gene TRBV29-1, with D perhaps matching TRBD1 (6 bases). In germline, CDR1 is SQVTM, CDR2 ANQGSEA. The CDR3 loop spans 13 amino acids. V was shortened by 6 bases and J by 5 bases, with 13 bases between the two germline ends. CDR3 in DNA: TGCAGCGTCGACCAGACAGGAACCGGGGAGCTGTTTTTT. It codes for CSVDQTGTGELFF.

There are a few counts of this clonotype. The chain links TRBV7-3 to TRBJ1-1; D remains unclear. V was trimmed by 3 bases and J by 2 bases, leaving 16 bases between them. CDR1 is SGHTA and CDR2 is FQGTGA in the germline V gene. The CDR3 length is 16 residues. The CDR3 loop is CASSFDPSQHNTEAFF. CDR3 DNA: TGTGCCAGCAGCTTTGACCCGTCCCAACACAACACTGAAGCTTTCTTT.

As to this clonotype: A much larger clone differs by one base, so this may be a read error. The V gene is TRBV10-3, the J gene TRBJ2-5, with 9 bases lining up with TRBD1. V dropped 5 bases and J dropped 3; count of bases not matched to a gene: 4. This CDR3 is built from 14 residues. CDR1 is ENHRY and CDR2 is SYGVKD in the germline V gene. The CDR3 protein is CAISHWTGEETQYF. DNA of the CDR3: TGTGCCATCAGTCACTGGACAGGGGAAGAGACCCAGTACTTC.

There are many counts of this clonotype. V gene TRBV24-1 combines with J gene TRBJ1-1; D ambiguous. The germline CDR1 and CDR2 sequences are KGHDR and SFDVKD. V was pared by 5 bases and J by 2 bases, with 8 bases between. This CDR3 is built from 13 residues. CDR3 region: CATSAAVNTEAFF. The CDR3 DNA sequence: TGTGCCACCAGTGCAGCGGTTAACACTGAAGCTTTCTTT.

A note on this clonotype: The junction differs from germline at one of its ends, possibly a read error. J is TRBJ2-2 and V is TRBV19; 10 nucleotides agree with TRBD1. Germline CDR1 and CDR2: LNHDA and SQIVND (reference sequence). This CDR3 contains 20 residues. CDR3 DNA: TGTGCCAGTATTCCGGGACAGGGGATCGTGGGATCCAGGGACACCGGGGAGCTGTCTTGG. Translated, it gives CASIPGQGIVGSRDTGELSW.

This clonotype has only a few counts. The chain links TRBV5-8 to TRBJ1-3; D gene unclear. V was trimmed by 0 bases and J by 0 bases, leaving 10 bases between them. This CDR3 has 16 residues. In germline, CDR1 is SGHTS, CDR2 YDEGEE. DNA for the CDR3: TGTGCCAGCAGCTTGGACCGGACGGACTCTGGAAACACCATATATTTT. Encoded protein: CASSLDRTDSGNTIYF.

This clonotype was recorded a few times. The genes are TRBV5-1 and TRBJ1-1, with D possibly TRBD1 on 6 matching bases. This CDR3 spans 15 amino acids. V was cut by 2 bases and J by 0 bases, with 11 bases left in between. Germline V gene lookup returns CDR1 SGHRS and CDR2 YFSETQ. CDR3 DNA sequence: TGCGCCAGCAGCTTACAGGGTTACGTGAACACTGAAGCTTTCTTT. This gives the protein CASSLQGYVNTEAFF.

The chain recombines TRBV4-2 with TRBJ1-3; D is ambiguous. There are 13 residues in the CDR3. Trimming stripped 3 bases from V and 4 bases from J, with 7 bases between. Germline values: CDR1 LGHNA, CDR2 YNFKEQ. CDR3 DNA: TGTGCCAGCAGCCAGACTGAGGGAAACACCATATATTTT. Translating it yields CASSQTEGNTIYF.

In its sample, this clonotype was seen many times. The chain couples TRBV7-2 to TRBJ1-2, with unresolved D. V was trimmed by 3 bases and J by 0 bases, leaving 11 bases between them. The germline V gene encodes CDR1 SGHTA and CDR2 FQGNSA. This CDR3 comprises 15 residues. The CDR3 spells CASSLEPATNYGYTF. The CDR3 DNA reads TGTGCCAGCAGCTTGGAACCAGCAACTAACTATGGCTACACCTTC.